This T cell receptor (beta chain) was documented in a study of post-analysis software for immune sequencing data (dated by TCRdb to 2014 to 2015). Context from the whole study: The recorded disease courses included relapsing-remitting, secondary progressive and progressive-relapsing multiple sclerosis, and some patients had no subtype annotation. The patient repertoires were compared against 10 to 12 previously published healthy control repertoires obtained from donors aged roughly 6 to 28 years. A subset of samples was prepared in parallel using single-end sample barcoding, then pooled and co-amplified after Illumina adapter ligation. The full study reports these points: Normalized Chao1 diversity was significantly lower in multiple sclerosis patients than controls, suggesting substantial peripheral T-cell clonal expansion. Significantly higher frequencies in patients than in controls were found for a few TRBV segments, including TRBV5-6, TRBV5-1 and TRBV20-1. Direct clustering with F measure showed strong co-clustering of samples prepared in the same batch, prompting a batch-effect correction. The control group was slightly older than the multiple sclerosis patient group.

From a lookup of the germline V gene, CDR1 and CDR2 are SQVTM and ANQGSEA. The CDR3 runs 13 residues from the cysteine to the phenylalanine. Only CDR3 DNA is held: 39 bases, read in frame from base 1. V loses 2 bases of germline sequence and J loses 0 bases, and the interval between the two ends is 6 bases. TCR beta repertoires were profiled from peripheral blood of 10 to 15 young patients with multiple sclerosis to demonstrate the VDJtools post-analysis software. Multiple sclerosis patients were children and adolescents aged about 6 to 15 years. The method behind the library was PCR. TCRdb lists the instrument as Illumina HiSeq 2500. To reduce PCR and sequencing biases, unique molecular identifiers were incorporated into the TCR beta cDNA libraries. Every 1 to 10 million input T cells yielded 500,000 or so cDNA molecules, meaning each molecule approximated one T cell. Patient libraries were prepared and sequenced with the same protocol used for the earlier healthy control dataset. Samples belonging to the same batch were prepared together, multiplexed and sequenced on a shared HiSeq lane. The original pipeline was this. MIGEC handled the raw barcoded reads, throwing out single-read molecular identifier groups before consensus assembly and CDR3 extraction. VDJtools was used for post-analysis of the clonotype tables, and diversity was normalized by down-sampling every dataset to the size of the smallest sample. To correct batch-related cross-sample contamination, repertoire overlap clustering matched CDR3 amino acid sequences but not nucleotide sequences. TCRdb applied fastp at Q25 and MiXCR to the public reads, then kept only in-frame beta chains. Each entry is one CDR3 protein sequence, shown with its most common DNA and genes. The V and J calls were determined by TCRdb, not by the authors. In all, the sample holds about 500,000 distinct CDR3 sequences, and 40% to 55% of those were seen once. Jointly, the top ten make up 9.5% to 13% of the sample.

This clonotype has more than one count but fewer than ten. No cognate antigen has been identified for it. The record has no base qualities; no much larger clone is one base away. The V and J genes are TRBV29-1 and TRBJ2-3; the D gene is unclear. This receptor was obtained from a girl aged 5-17 years with multiple sclerosis. Sequenced: blood. Here is the DNA: TGCAGCGTTGAACCAGATAGCACAGATACGCAGTATTTT. Translation gives CSVEPDSTDTQYF.